The 19 T cell receptor beta chains below come from one sample, sequenced in a study of T cell responses to AZD1222 COVID-19 vaccine. Sequenced by immunoSEQ multiplex PCR; TCRdb stores in-frame clones only, minus some. Among 95,000 to 110,000 clones, around nine tenths were seen once, and the ten largest hold under 25%. The sequencing used peripheral blood, collected on day 0 of AZD1222 vaccination. These receptors were obtained from an adult in good health.

The chain links TRBV7-2 to TRBJ2-7; D is possibly TRBD1 (5 bases). This CDR3 region has 18 residues. V dropped 5 bases and J dropped 3 bases, with 26 bases sitting between them. Looked up from germline, CDR1 is SGHTA and CDR2 is FQGNSA. CDR3 sequence: CASSRSTHQGVGFYEQYF. The CDR3 DNA sequence: TGTGCCAGCAGCCGCTCGACCCACCAGGGTGTTGGGTTCTACGAGCAGTACTTC.

This clone was detected once. The V gene is TRBV7-2, the J gene TRBJ2-7; maybe TRBD1 (6 bases). The CDR3 consists of 16 residues. Between the trimmed V and J ends, which lost 3 bases and 5 bases, there was a span of 20 bases. In germline, CDR1 is SGHTA, CDR2 FQGNSA. DNA for the CDR3: TGTGCCAGCAGCTTCTCCACAGGGTTCGGGAATGACGAGCAGTACTTC. It yields the protein CASSFSTGFGNDEQYF.

The chain couples TRBV19 to TRBJ1-4; tentative D call: TRBD1 (5 bases). This CDR3 contains 14 residues. Germline V gives CDR1 LNHDA, CDR2 SQIVND (reference sequence). Trimming removed 3 bases at V and 7 bases at J, with 12 bases between. DNA of the CDR3: TGTGCCAGTAGTATTAAGGACGGGGGTGAAAAACTGTTTTTT. Its protein is CASSIKDGGEKLFF.

The chain recombines TRBV19 with TRBJ2-3; TRBD2 aligns across 7 bases. V dropped 5 bases and J dropped 0; count of bases not matched to a gene: 8. Germline CDR1 LNHDA, CDR2 SQIVND (reference sequence). CDR3 size: 16 residues. CDR3 sequence (DNA): TGTGCCAGTAGTCCCGGGCTAGCGGAGAGCACAGATACGCAGTATTTT. Protein: CASSPGLAESTDTQYF.

V is TRBV2 and J is TRBJ2-3; possibly TRBD1 or TRBD2 for D (5 bases each). The length of the CDR3 is 14 residues. The germline V and J ends were trimmed by 7 bases and 2 bases, with 13 bases remaining between them. CDR1 and CDR2 from the germline V gene are SNHLY and FYNNEI. In nucleotides, the CDR3 is TGTGCCAGCACCGGGGCGCAACCCACAGATACGCAGTATTTT. This translates into CASTGAQPTDTQYF.

The J gene is TRBJ2-1, the V gene TRBV7-6; 8 bases agree with TRBD2. CDR3 size: 14 residues. Germline CDR1 is SGHVS and CDR2 is FNYEAQ. J lost 8 bases, V lost 2 bases, and 5 bases had no gene match. The CDR3 coding sequence is TGTGCCAGCAGCTTACTCGTCGGGGGGGATGAGCAGTTCTTC. Translated, it gives CASSLLVGGDEQFF.

V and J are TRBV7-2 and TRBJ1-2; 9 bases match TRBD1. The CDR3 is 15 amino acids. The trim removed 5 bases at V and 4 bases at J, leaving 8 bases unmatched. Germline values: CDR1 SGHTA, CDR2 FQGNSA. The CDR3 DNA reads TGTGCCAGCAGCCCCGCCGGGACAGGGACCTATGGCTACACCTTC. Its translation: CASSPAGTGTYGYTF. Supplemented by reference TRBV7-2 and TRBJ1-2, the full variable domain reads GAGVSQSPSNKVTEKGKDVELRCDPISGHTALYWYRQSLGQGLEFLIYFQGNSAPDKSGLPSDRFSAERTGGSVSTLTIQRTQQEDSAVYLCASSPAGTGTYGYTFGSGTRLTVV.

V and J are TRBV7-3 and TRBJ1-1, with D uncertain. The germline V gene encodes CDR1 SGHTA and CDR2 FQGTGA. Deletions cut 2 bases from V and 4 bases from J, with 11 bases between. CDR3 length: 14 amino acids. CDR3 amino acids: CASSLLAVGTEAFF. Written as DNA, the CDR3 is TGTGCCAGCAGCTTACTGGCAGTGGGCACTGAAGCTTTCTTT. The full variable domain, rest sourced from reference TRBV7-3 and TRBJ1-1, is GAGVSQTPSNKVTEKGKYVELRCDPISGHTALYWYRQSLGQGPEFLIYFQGTGAADDSGLPNDRFFAVRPEGSVSTLKIQRTERGDSAVYLCASSLLAVGTEAFFGQGTRLTVV.

This chain's CDR3 is CASSLAGGAQHF. DNA of the CDR3: TGTGCCAGCAGCTTAGCAGGGGGCGCGCAGCATTTT. The rearrangement joins TRBV7-2 to TRBJ1-5, with 7 bases matching TRBD1. The CDR3 loop spans 12 amino acids. Trimming took 0 bases from V and 13 from J; bases not matched to a gene: 3. Per the germline V gene, CDR1 is SGHTA and CDR2 is FQGNSA. The whole variable domain, filled in from reference TRBV7-2 and TRBJ1-5, reads GAGVSQSPSNKVTEKGKDVELRCDPISGHTALYWYRQSLGQGLEFLIYFQGNSAPDKSGLPSDRFSAERTGGSVSTLTIQRTQQEDSAVYLCASSLAGGAQHFGDGTRLSIL.

This clone was detected only once. The rearrangement uses TRBV5-1 and TRBJ1-1, with 8 positions matching TRBD1. V dropped 8 bases and J dropped 4; count of bases not matched to a gene: 7. The CDR3 loop spans 13 amino acids. Germline CDR1 reads SGHRS; CDR2 reads YFSETQ. The CDR3 reads CASSQGDRTEAFF. The DNA of the CDR3 is TGCGCCAGTTCACAGGGGGACCGCACTGAAGCTTTCTTT.

This clone showed up just once. CDR3 protein: CASSQGIRGEGEQYF. The CDR3 DNA follows: TGCGCCAGCAGCCAAGGTATAAGGGGCGAAGGCGAGCAGTACTTC. The gene calls are TRBV4-3 and TRBJ2-7; D possibly corresponds to TRBD1 (5 bases). The V gene's germline CDR1 is LGHNA and CDR2 YSLEER. The CDR3 covers 15 residues. Trimming pared 1 base from V and 6 bases from J, leaving 16 bases between.

This chain joins TRBV4-2 and TRBJ2-7, with TRBD1 matching 12 bases. The CDR3 extends over 15 amino acids. Unmatched junction bases numbered 4, after V lost 4 bases and J lost 3 bases. Germline CDR1 reads LGHNA; CDR2 reads YNFKEQ. The chain's CDR3 is CASSLGTGGFYEQYF. In DNA, the CDR3 is TGTGCCAGCAGCCTTGGGACAGGGGGCTTCTACGAGCAGTACTTC.

A few counts support this clone. The rearrangement uses TRBV5-5 and TRBJ2-2; no clear D gene. From germline, CDR1 is SGHKS and CDR2 YYEKEE (reference sequence). The V and J ends lost 0 bases and 4 bases respectively, with 4 bases between them. The length of the CDR3 is 13 residues. The CDR3 region is CASSLDSTGELFF. In nucleotides, the CDR3 is TGTGCCAGCAGCTTGGACAGCACCGGGGAGCTGTTTTTT.

This clone was detected only a few times. This chain connects TRBV12-5 to TRBJ1-2, with D perhaps TRBD1 (5 bases). This CDR3 has 14 amino acids. With 1 base removed from V and 3 bases from J, the gap between germline ends came to 9 bases. Per the germline V gene, CDR1 is LGHNT and CDR2 is FRNRAP. Written as DNA, the CDR3 is TGTGCTAGTGGTTTGGAATCAGGGTACTATGGCTACACCTTC. It specifies CASGLESGYYGYTF.

This rearrangement joins TRBV13 to TRBJ2-3; possible D gene TRBD2, 5 bases. The germline gives CDR1 PRHDT, CDR2 FYEKMQ (reference sequence). The CDR3 spans 17 residues. V was clipped by 5 bases and J by 3 bases, with 21 bases between them. The CDR3 protein is CASSLSHTLDWTDTQYF. The CDR3 DNA is TGTGCCAGCAGCCTCTCCCACACTTTGGACTGGACAGATACGCAGTATTTT.

This chain connects TRBV9 to TRBJ2-5; tentative D call: TRBD1 (5 bases). CDR1 and CDR2 from the germline V gene are SGDLS and YYNGEE. CDR3 length equals 15 residues. Trimming pared 4 bases from V and 5 bases from J, leaving 18 bases between. The CDR3 spells CASSPTPAAGETQYF. CDR3 bases: TGTGCCAGCAGCCCTACCCCGGCCGCAGGGGAGACCCAGTACTTC.

The chain couples TRBV6-6 to TRBJ1-2; D is ambiguous. The V gene's germline CDR1 is MNHNY and CDR2 SVGAGI (reference sequence). The CDR3 is made up of 14 amino acids. The ends were cut back, 7 bases at V and 2 bases at J, with 14 bases in the middle. The DNA for the CDR3 is TGTGCCAGCAACAACCCGGACGGCAACTATGGCTACACCTTC. It is translated as CASNNPDGNYGYTF.

The J gene is TRBJ2-3, the V gene TRBV5-1; 9 bases fit TRBD2. The CDR3 runs 17 residues. V was clipped by 2 bases and J by 0 bases; unmatched bases: 7. The germline gives CDR1 SGHRS, CDR2 YFSETQ. The CDR3 region has the DNA TGCGCCAGCAGCTTACCTTTAGCGGGGGATAGCACAGATACGCAGTATTTT. Translation: CASSLPLAGDSTDTQYF.

The V and J genes are TRBV13 and TRBJ1-1; D is unresolved. Deletions cut 7 bases from V and 0 bases from J, with 15 bases between. The CDR3 runs 15 residues. Germline-derived CDR1 and CDR2 are PRHDT and FYEKMQ (reference sequence). The CDR3 loop reads CASKLGEGMNTEAFF. The CDR3 nucleotides are TGTGCCAGCAAGTTAGGAGAGGGCATGAACACTGAAGCTTTCTTT. The complete variable domain, with remaining parts taken from reference TRBV13 and TRBJ1-1, reads AAGVIQSPRHLIKEKRETATLKCYPIPRHDTVYWYQQGPGQDPQFLISFYEKMQSDKGSIPDRFSAQQFSDYHSELNMSSLELGDSALYFCASKLGEGMNTEAFFGQGTRLTVV.